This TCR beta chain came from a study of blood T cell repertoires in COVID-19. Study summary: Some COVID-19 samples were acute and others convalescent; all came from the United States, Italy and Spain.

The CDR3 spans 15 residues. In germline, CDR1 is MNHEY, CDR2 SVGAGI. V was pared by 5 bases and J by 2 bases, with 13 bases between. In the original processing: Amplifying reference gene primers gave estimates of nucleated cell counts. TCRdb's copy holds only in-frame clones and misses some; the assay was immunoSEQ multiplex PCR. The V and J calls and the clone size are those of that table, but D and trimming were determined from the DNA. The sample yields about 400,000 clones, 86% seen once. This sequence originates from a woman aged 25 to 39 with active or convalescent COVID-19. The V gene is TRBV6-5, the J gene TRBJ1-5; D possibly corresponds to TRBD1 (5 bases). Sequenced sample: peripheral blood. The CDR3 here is CASSPPQAGNQPQHF. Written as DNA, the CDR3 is TGTGCCAGCAGTCCCCCACAGGCGGGCAATCAGCCCCAGCATTTT.